This T cell receptor beta chain appears in the sequencing data of a study of blood T cells in healthy people across ages. Findings of the study overall: A roughly linear age-dependent decrease characterized TCR beta diversity per million T cells.

CDR1 is MNHNY and CDR2 is SVGAGI in the germline V gene (reference sequence). This CDR3 spans 13 amino acids. Trimming shortened V by 2 bases and J by 5 bases, and 6 bases separated the two germline ends. As to this clonotype: Its antigen is currently unknown.

Primers used in a second PCR of about 6 to 11 cycles were a sample-barcoded 5' primer and a J-beta primer mix. The yield of each sample was at least 2.5 million CDR3-containing paired-end reads. TCRdb analysed the 5' RACE reads with MiXCR anew, one entry per CDR3 protein. The repertoire holds about 1.4 million distinct CDR3 sequences, with almost 60% as singletons. This receptor was obtained from a man aged 18 to 35 in good health. Sample: blood. J is TRBJ1-4 and V is TRBV6-6; possible D gene TRBD1, 5 bases. The CDR3 sequence is CASSYRDNEKLFF. The CDR3, as DNA: TGTGCCAGCAGTTACAGGGACAATGAAAAACTGTTTTTT.